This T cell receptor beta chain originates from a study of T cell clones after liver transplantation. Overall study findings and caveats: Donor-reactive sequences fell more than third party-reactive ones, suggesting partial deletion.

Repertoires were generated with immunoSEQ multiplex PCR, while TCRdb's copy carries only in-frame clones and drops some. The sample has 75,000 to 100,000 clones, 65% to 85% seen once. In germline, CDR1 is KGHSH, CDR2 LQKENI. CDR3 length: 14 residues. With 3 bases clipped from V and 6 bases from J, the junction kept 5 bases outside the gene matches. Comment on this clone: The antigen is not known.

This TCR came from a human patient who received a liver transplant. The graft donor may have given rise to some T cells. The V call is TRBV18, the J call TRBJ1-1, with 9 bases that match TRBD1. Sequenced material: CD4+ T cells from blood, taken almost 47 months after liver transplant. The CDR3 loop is CASSPTTGGPEAFF. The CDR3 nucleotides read TGTGCCAGCTCACCTACAACAGGGGGCCCTGAAGCTTTCTTT.